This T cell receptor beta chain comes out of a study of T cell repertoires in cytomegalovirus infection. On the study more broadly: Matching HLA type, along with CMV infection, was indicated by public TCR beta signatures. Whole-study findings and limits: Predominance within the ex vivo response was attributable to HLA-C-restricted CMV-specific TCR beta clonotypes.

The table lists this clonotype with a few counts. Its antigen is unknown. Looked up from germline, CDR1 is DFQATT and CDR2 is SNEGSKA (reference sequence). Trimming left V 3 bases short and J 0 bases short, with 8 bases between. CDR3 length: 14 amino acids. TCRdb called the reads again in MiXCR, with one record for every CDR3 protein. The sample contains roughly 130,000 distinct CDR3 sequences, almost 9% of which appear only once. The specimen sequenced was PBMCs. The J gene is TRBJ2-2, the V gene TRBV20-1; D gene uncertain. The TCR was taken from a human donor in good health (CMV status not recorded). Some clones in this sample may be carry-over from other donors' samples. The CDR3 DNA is TGCAGTGCTAGCCTCGCCGCGAACACCGGGGAGCTGTTTTTT. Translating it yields CSASLAANTGELFF.